One and the same sample provided the 27 T cell receptor beta chains below, sequenced in a study of control samples from healthy donors and cancer patients. TCRdb's copy holds only in-frame clones and misses some; the assay was immunoSEQ multiplex PCR. The sample lists 150,000 or so clones; about 90% were seen once. What was sequenced was blood. These receptors were collected from a man aged 25 to 40 in good health.

The sample holds one count of this clone. This chain connects TRBV5-5 to TRBJ2-1, with 7 bases identical to TRBD2. Germline loops: CDR1 SGHKS, CDR2 YYEKEE (reference sequence). The CDR3 has 15 amino acids. Trimming at V came to 4 bases and at J to 0 bases, leaving 4 bases not matched to a gene. CDR3: CASSPPGGSYNEQFF. CDR3 nucleotide sequence: TGTGCCAGCAGCCCCCCGGGGGGCTCCTACAATGAGCAGTTCTTC.

As to this clone: One junction end does not reproduce the germline sequence, and a read error may be involved. The chain recombines TRBV11-1 with TRBJ2-3, with a weak D call TRBD1 (5 bases). Germline loops: CDR1 SGHAT, CDR2 FQDESV (reference sequence). The CDR3 loop spans 11 amino acids. CDR3 in DNA: TGTGCCAGCAGCCTGATGGGGCCTATCCTATTT. Encoded protein: CASSLMGPILF.

The chain couples TRBV28 to TRBJ1-1, with D hard to call. Deletions cut 6 bases from V and 5 bases from J, with 10 bases between. Per the germline V gene, CDR1 is MDHEN and CDR2 is SYDVKM. This CDR3 has 12 amino acids. The CDR3 region has the DNA TGTGCCAGCAGACGCATAGGAACTGAAGCTTTCTTT. This gives the protein CASRRIGTEAFF.

The chain recombines TRBV5-1 with TRBJ2-2; D gene uncertain. The V end was cut by 4 bases, the J end by 0 bases, with 10 bases between. The CDR3 sequence is 15 residues long. CDR1 and CDR2 (germline): SGHRS, YFSETQ. CDR3 protein: CASSPDNPNTGELFF. The CDR3 nucleotides read TGCGCCAGCAGCCCTGACAACCCGAACACCGGGGAGCTGTTTTTT.

Turning to this clone: At one end the junction does not follow the germline gene, possibly because of a read error. The chain couples TRBV28 to TRBJ2-1; 8 bases agree with TRBD1. The CDR3 is made up of 14 amino acids. From germline, CDR1 is MDHEN and CDR2 SYDVKM. The CDR3 coding sequence is TGTGCCAGCAGTTTTTATAAGGACCGGGACAGGTTTCTCTTC. As protein: CASSFYKDRDRFLF.

V is TRBV5-1 and J is TRBJ1-1, with D tentatively TRBD1 (6 bases). In germline, CDR1 is SGHRS, CDR2 YFSETQ. This CDR3 comprises 12 residues. Trimming pared 2 bases from V and 8 bases from J, leaving 10 bases between. This CDR3 reads CASSLFGTEAFF. For the CDR3, the DNA is TGCGCCAGCAGCTTATTTGGGACAGAAGCTTTCTTT.

The V and J genes are TRBV19 and TRBJ1-5; 7 bases map to TRBD1. CDR1 is LNHDA and CDR2 is SQIVND in the germline V gene (reference sequence). V lost 5 bases and J lost 0; bases outside the gene matches: 4. This CDR3 is built from 15 residues. The CDR3 DNA reads as TGTGCCAGTAGTCGGACAGGCGCTAGCAATCAGCCCCAGCATTTT. Translation gives CASSRTGASNQPQHF.

This clone was recorded only once. The chain joins TRBV3-1 (or the pseudogene TRBV3-2) to TRBJ2-3; TRBD2 matches at 7 bases. V lost 5 bases to trimming and J lost 1 base; unmatched junction nucleotides: 6. The CDR3 has 15 amino acids. CDR1 LGHDT and CDR2 YNNKEL come from the germline V gene (reference sequence). CDR3 amino acids: CASSTHGGGTDTQYF. The DNA of the CDR3 is TGTGCCAGCAGCACCCATGGGGGGGGCACAGATACGCAGTATTTT.

The chain has TRBV19 and TRBJ1-5; D gene unclear. V lost 3 bases, J lost 7 bases, and 13 bases lay in between. Germline V gene sequence: CDR1 LNHDA, CDR2 SQIVND (reference sequence). The CDR3 loop spans 14 amino acids. The CDR3 coding sequence is TGTGCCAGTAGTATGGGCGGGTGGAAACAGCCCCAGCATTTT. Protein product: CASSMGGWKQPQHF.

The chain couples TRBV5-1 to TRBJ2-2; D not certain. This CDR3 is built from 13 residues. Germline CDR1 is SGHRS and CDR2 is YFSETQ. Trimming took off 0 bases at V and 4 bases at J, with 4 bases between the two ends. The CDR3 region is CASSLGSTGELFF. CDR3 DNA: TGCGCCAGCAGCTTGGGTAGCACCGGGGAGCTGTTTTTT.

The chain joins TRBV2 to TRBJ1-3, with 10 bases identical to TRBD1. In germline, CDR1 is SNHLY, CDR2 FYNNEI. V trimming: 1 base; J trimming: 5 bases; junction bases outside the gene matches: 2. The CDR3 is 15 amino acids. The CDR3 region is CASSEGQGARNTIYF. The DNA for the CDR3 is TGTGCCAGCAGTGAAGGACAGGGGGCAAGAAACACCATATATTTT.

This chain joins TRBV28 and TRBJ1-2, with 9 bases that match TRBD1. V was clipped by 5 bases and J by 11 bases; unmatched bases: 9. In germline, CDR1 is MDHEN, CDR2 SYDVKM. The CDR3 covers 13 residues. The CDR3 protein is CASSLGDRVSYTF. Written as DNA, the CDR3 is TGTGCCAGCAGTCTTGGGGACAGGGTGTCATACACCTTC.

In this sample, this clone turned up once. The V call is TRBV9, the J call TRBJ1-3, with a possible D match to TRBD1 (6 bases). CDR1 and CDR2 from the germline V gene are SGDLS and YYNGEE. The V end was cut by 0 bases, the J end by 2 bases, with 9 bases between. CDR3 length: 15 residues. CDR3 coding DNA: TGTGCCAGCAGCGTAGTGGAGGGGGCTGGAAACACCATATATTTT. Translating it yields CASSVVEGAGNTIYF. The full variable domain, completed using reference TRBV9 and TRBJ1-3, is DSGVTQTPKHLITATGQRVTLRCSPRSGDLSVYWYQQSLDQGLQFLIQYYNGEERAKGNILERFSAQQFPDLHSELNLSSLELGDSALYFCASSVVEGAGNTIYFGEGSWLTVV.

This chain uses TRBV5-4 with TRBJ2-5; D gene unclear. Germline V lookup: CDR1 SGHNT, CDR2 YYREEE (reference sequence). The V end lost 2 bases, the J end lost 1 base, and 6 bases lay between the germline ends. CDR3 length: 13 amino acids. In DNA form, the CDR3 reads TGTGCCAGCAGCTTAGTAGGCCAAGAGACCCAGTACTTC. It codes for CASSLVGQETQYF.

In regard to this clone: At one end, the junction sequence differs from germline, possibly due to a read error. The chain combines TRBV11-1 with TRBJ1-3; the D gene is possibly TRBD1 (5 bases). CDR1 and CDR2 from the germline V gene are SGHAT and FQDESV (reference sequence). The CDR3 consists of 13 residues. This CDR3 reads CAGRDGSGNTIYF. CDR3 sequence (DNA): TGTGCCGGCAGGGACGGCTCTGGAAACACCATATATTTT.

In DNA, the CDR3 is TGTGCCAGCAATCCCCAGACCAATGAGCAGTTCTTC. Translated: CASNPQTNEQFF. This chain links TRBV28 with TRBJ2-1; the D is unclear. The CDR3 spans 12 residues. Deletions cut 7 bases from V and 6 bases from J, with 10 bases between. CDR1 and CDR2 (germline): MDHEN, SYDVKM.

This chain links TRBV7-9 with TRBJ1-3; 7 bases match TRBD1. Germline assignment: CDR1 SEHNR and CDR2 FQNEAQ (reference sequence). J gave up 4 bases and V 4 bases, and 10 bases lay outside the gene matches. The CDR3 contains 16 residues. This CDR3 is CASSSYNTGEGNTIYF. CDR3 DNA sequence: TGTGCCAGCAGCTCCTACAACACAGGGGAAGGAAACACCATATATTTT.

The V and J genes are TRBV12-3 or TRBV12-4 and TRBJ1-1, with D hard to call. V was cut by 3 bases and J by 6 bases, with 5 bases left in between. CDR3 length: 11 amino acids. CDR3 nucleotide sequence: TGTGCCAGCAGTTTCGTATCTGAAGCTTTCTTT. Amino acid sequence: CASSFVSEAFF.

V and J are TRBV18 and TRBJ1-1; D possibly corresponds to TRBD1 (6 bases). This CDR3 contains 13 residues. The V end lost 5 bases, the J end lost 1 base, and 8 bases lay between the germline ends. Germline loops: CDR1 KGHSH, CDR2 LQKENI. In DNA, the CDR3 is TGTGCCAGCTCAGGGGGCCGGAACACTGAAGCTTTCTTT. As protein: CASSGGRNTEAFF.

This clone was recorded a few times. The chain joins TRBV6-2 or TRBV6-3 to TRBJ2-7, with 9 bases that match TRBD1. Trimming took 4 bases from V and 3 from J; bases not matched to a gene: 4. The CDR3 loop spans 14 amino acids. CDR1 is MNHEY, CDR2 SVGEGT, per germline. DNA of the CDR3: TGTGCCAGCAGTTGGACAGGGGATTTCTACGAGCAGTACTTC. Protein sequence: CASSWTGDFYEQYF.

The chain has TRBV27 and TRBJ2-7, with D unresolved. Trimming removed 5 bases from V and 4 bases from J, with 12 bases in between. Looked up from germline, CDR1 is MNHEY and CDR2 is SMNVEV (reference sequence). This CDR3 has 13 amino acids. The CDR3 reads CASSRALGYEQYF. The CDR3 DNA is TGTGCCAGCAGTAGAGCTCTCGGGTACGAGCAGTACTTC.

The chain is built from TRBV2 and TRBJ1-5; D is possibly TRBD1 (5 bases). Germline-derived CDR1 and CDR2 are SNHLY and FYNNEI. With 7 bases removed from V and 1 base from J, the gap between germline ends came to 8 bases. The CDR3 runs to 13 residues. DNA of the CDR3: TGTGCCAGCACGAGGGACAGCAATCAGCCCCAGCATTTT. It is translated as CASTRDSNQPQHF.

The genes are TRBV5-1 and TRBJ1-4; 9 nucleotides agree with TRBD1. Germline V gives CDR1 SGHRS, CDR2 YFSETQ. The CDR3 sequence is 15 residues long. Trimming cost V 4 bases and J 7 bases; bases outside gene matches: 8. The CDR3 DNA is TGCGCCAGCAGCATTGGACAGGGGCCGGGTGAAAAACTGTTTTTT. Its protein product is CASSIGQGPGEKLFF.

This clone showed up just a few times. V gene TRBV4-2 combines with J gene TRBJ2-1; D might be TRBD2 (5 bases). The V gene's germline CDR1 is LGHNA and CDR2 YNFKEQ. The CDR3 contains 15 residues. V was shortened by 1 base and J by 4 bases, with 11 bases between the two germline ends. CDR3 protein: CASSQGEGGYNEQFF. CDR3 nucleotides: TGTGCCAGCAGCCAAGGAGAGGGCGGATACAATGAGCAGTTCTTC.

V and J are TRBV6-6 and TRBJ1-1, with D hard to call. With 0 bases removed from V and 4 bases from J, the gap between germline ends came to 9 bases. The CDR3 totals 14 residues. The germline gives CDR1 MNHNY, CDR2 SVGAGI (reference sequence). This chain's CDR3 is CASSYSDLGTEAFF. In DNA, the CDR3 is TGTGCCAGCAGTTACTCTGACTTGGGCACTGAAGCTTTCTTT.

The gene calls are TRBV21-1 and TRBJ1-6; whether TRBD1, the table's D call, matches the DNA was not checked. TRBV21-1 is a documented pseudogene. The CDR3 runs to 17 residues. The chain's CDR3 is CASSKEGDRSYNSPLHF. The DNA for the CDR3 is TGTGCCAGCAGCAAAGAGGGGGATAGGTCCTATAATTCACCCCTCCACTTT.

The rearrangement links TRBV19 to TRBJ2-4, with D possibly TRBD2 on 6 matching bases. The CDR3 covers 17 residues. Trimming took 5 bases from V and 1 from J, leaving 18 bases between them. The germline gives CDR1 LNHDA, CDR2 SQIVND (reference sequence). Written as DNA, the CDR3 is TGTGCCAGTAGTCACCCTCCGGGACTTAAGGCCAAAAACATTCAGTACTTC. This sequence encodes CASSHPPGLKAKNIQYF.